This TCR beta chain was identified during a study of beta chain features in type 1 diabetes. Germline V gives CDR1 MGHDK, CDR2 SYGVNS. This CDR3 region has 10 residues. Trimming left V 6 bases short and J 7 bases short, with 4 bases between. Note on this clone: Its target is unknown.

What was sequenced were expressed TCRB transcripts, since all of the isolated RNA had been reverse transcribed. Assay: immunoSEQ multiplex PCR; the TCRdb copy retains only in-frame clones and omits some. The profile covers around 160,000 clones, with roughly 59% appearing a single time and roughly 0.095% taken by the ten largest. Study-level results: Naive, central memory and Treg TCRB repertoires appeared more alike in patients than in healthy donors. At VDJ recombination sites, type 1 diabetes patients had fewer insertions and more deleted nucleotides. For Type 1 diabetes patients, all four CD4+ subsets carried TCRB CDR3s that were moderately but significantly shorter. Sequencing used cDNA, and cells with high TCR expression could therefore be over-represented.

One heparinised draw, averaging roughly 110 mL, was taken per donor. Sequencing was performed on naive CD4+ T cells from blood. The chain uses TRBV25-1 and TRBJ2-1; no reliable D call. The receptor was isolated from a man aged 30-40 years with type 1 diabetes. The CDR3 nucleotides read TGTGCCAGCAGCAGGAATGAGCAGTTCTTC. Its protein is CASSRNEQFF.